This is a list of T cell receptor beta chains from one sample in a study of T-cell reconstitution after alpha-beta-depleted transplantation in children. TCRdb used MiXCR to reprocess the PCR reads, holding one entry per CDR3 protein. The profile shows roughly 110,000 distinct CDR3 sequences, 10% of them singletons. The sequencing here drew on PBMCs, taken before TCRalphabeta/CD19-depleted stem cell transplant. The receptors stem from a boy aged 2-15 years with acute lymphoblastic leukemia, due to receive a stem cell transplant. Each CDR3 is given with its conserved first and last residue. Fields, in order: clone size, CDR3 length, V gene, D gene, J gene, CDR3 protein, CDR3 DNA. A D gene is named only where the DNA matches it firmly. Expanded clones get a size class; other rows say once, few or many, or leave the size out.

size: few
length: 13
V: TRBV7-2
D: NA
J: TRBJ1-2
CDR3: CASSPLRAHGYTF
DNA: TGTGCCAGCAGCCCCCTGAGGGCCCATGGCTACACCTTC

size: few
length: 13
V: TRBV30
D: TRBD2
J: TRBJ2-3
CDR3: CALKRDATDTQYF
DNA: TGTGCCCTGAAGCGGGACGCCACAGATACGCAGTATTTT

size: NA
length: 12
V: TRBV11-2
D: TRBD2
J: TRBJ2-1
CDR3: CASSLFGGGEFF
DNA: TGTGCCAGCAGCTTATTCGGGGGGGGGGAGTTCTTC

size: once
length: 15
V: TRBV14
D: NA
J: TRBJ2-5
CDR3: CASSQERGSTETQYF
DNA: TGTGCCAGCAGCCAAGAGCGCGGGTCTACGGAGACCCAGTACTTC

size: NA
length: 13
V: TRBV6-2/TRBV6-3
D: NA
J: TRBJ2-7
CDR3: CASSELAYREQYF
DNA: TGTGCCAGCAGCGAACTAGCCTACCGCGAGCAGTACTTC

size: NA
length: 14
V: TRBV29-1
D: TRBD1
J: TRBJ2-3
CDR3: CSAEVRDSADTQYF
DNA: TGCAGCGCCGAAGTCCGGGACAGTGCAGATACGCAGTATTTT

size: NA
length: 15
V: TRBV7-8
D: NA
J: TRBJ2-5
CDR3: CASSPQTGRRETQYF
DNA: TGTGCCAGCAGCCCACAGACCGGGAGACGAGAGACCCAGTACTTC

size: NA
length: 16
V: TRBV5-8
D: TRBD2
J: TRBJ2-5
CDR3: CASSFTTSGGQETQYF
DNA: TGTGCCAGCAGCTTTACGACTAGCGGGGGTCAAGAGACCCAGTACTTC

size: many
length: 13
V: TRBV29-1
D: TRBD2
J: TRBJ2-2
CDR3: CSSIRGGTGELFF
DNA: TGCAGCTCCATTCGGGGGGGGACCGGGGAGCTGTTTTTT

size: many
length: 14
V: TRBV5-1
D: TRBD1
J: TRBJ2-5
CDR3: CASSLTGFQETQYF
DNA: TGCGCCAGCAGCCTGACAGGGTTCCAAGAGACCCAGTACTTC

size: NA
length: 13
V: TRBV20-1
D: NA
J: TRBJ2-2
CDR3: CSARDGDTGELFF
DNA: TGCAGTGCTAGAGATGGAGACACCGGGGAGCTGTTTTTT

size: NA
length: 12
V: TRBV5-1
D: NA
J: TRBJ2-5
CDR3: CASKNTLETQYF
DNA: TGCGCCAGCAAAAATACCCTAGAGACCCAGTACTTC

size: few
length: 19
V: TRBV20-1
D: NA
J: TRBJ2-1
CDR3: CSARGGSGRVGSSYNEQFF
DNA: TGCAGTGCTAGAGGAGGTTCGGGACGGGTTGGGAGCTCCTACAATGAGCAGTTCTTC

size: NA
length: 17
V: TRBV20-1
D: TRBD2
J: TRBJ2-3
CDR3: CSARDRRAGGLQDTQYF
DNA: TGCAGTGCTAGAGATCGTAGAGCGGGAGGGCTGCAAGATACGCAGTATTTT

size: NA
length: 18
V: TRBV11-2
D: TRBD2
J: TRBJ2-3
CDR3: CASSLIWLAGGSTDTQYF
DNA: TGTGCCAGCAGCTTAATTTGGCTAGCGGGAGGGAGCACAGATACGCAGTATTTT

size: NA
length: 17
V: TRBV6-1
D: NA
J: TRBJ1-4
CDR3: CASSEALGYLLDEKLFF
DNA: TGTGCCAGCAGTGAAGCCCTCGGTTATCTCCTGGATGAAAAACTGTTTTTT

size: NA
length: 16
V: TRBV7-9
D: NA
J: TRBJ2-1
CDR3: CASSPTEPSSYNEQFF
DNA: TGTGCCAGCAGCCCGACAGAACCTAGCTCCTACAATGAGCAGTTCTTC

size: many
length: 15
V: TRBV6-1
D: NA
J: TRBJ2-1
CDR3: CASGGLPVLRNEQFF
DNA: TGTGCCAGCGGAGGGCTACCGGTGTTAAGGAATGAGCAGTTCTTC

size: many
length: 15
V: TRBV12-3/TRBV12-4
D: TRBD2
J: TRBJ2-1
CDR3: CASSIAGGPNNEQFF
DNA: TGTGCCAGCAGCATAGCGGGAGGGCCGAACAATGAGCAGTTCTTC

size: few
length: 16
V: TRBV11-2
D: TRBD2
J: TRBJ2-1
CDR3: CASSSIAPSGYNEQFF
DNA: TGTGCCAGCAGTTCAATAGCCCCTAGCGGATACAATGAGCAGTTCTTC

size: many
length: 15
V: TRBV20-1
D: NA
J: TRBJ2-7
CDR3: CSARDLAALPYEQYF
DNA: TGCAGTGCTAGAGATCTGGCAGCCCTTCCCTACGAGCAGTACTTC

size: many
length: 15
V: TRBV20-1
D: TRBD2
J: TRBJ2-1
CDR3: CSARDPGLAAREQFF
DNA: TGCAGTGCTAGAGATCCGGGACTAGCGGCACGGGAGCAGTTCTTC

size: NA
length: 12
V: TRBV7-9
D: NA
J: TRBJ2-5
CDR3: CASSPHPETQYF
DNA: TGTGCCAGCAGCCCCCATCCAGAGACCCAGTACTTC

size: NA
length: 18
V: TRBV6-5
D: NA
J: TRBJ2-2
CDR3: CASSSSWGSNVGTGELFF
DNA: TGTGCCAGCAGTTCCAGCTGGGGGTCTAACGTTGGCACCGGGGAGCTGTTTTTT

size: NA
length: 14
V: TRBV5-1
D: NA
J: TRBJ1-2
CDR3: CASSLETANYGYTF
DNA: TGCGCCAGCAGCTTAGAGACGGCTAACTATGGCTACACCTTC

size: few
length: 17
V: TRBV7-9
D: TRBD2
J: TRBJ2-1
CDR3: CASSLGTSGSVYNEQFF
DNA: TGTGCCAGCAGCTTAGGTACTAGCGGGAGTGTCTACAATGAGCAGTTCTTC

size: NA
length: 15
V: TRBV4-1
D: NA
J: TRBJ2-7
CDR3: CASSQDGGGRSEQYF
DNA: TGCGCCAGCAGCCAAGATGGGGGAGGCAGGAGCGAGCAGTACTTC

size: many
length: 14
V: TRBV25-1
D: NA
J: TRBJ2-2
CDR3: CASRTGAGTGELFF
DNA: TGTGCCAGCAGGACGGGGGCGGGCACCGGGGAGCTGTTTTTT

size: once
length: 12
V: TRBV7-9
D: NA
J: TRBJ1-5
CDR3: CASSLIPQPQHF
DNA: TGTGCCAGCAGCTTAATTCCGCAGCCCCAGCATTTT

size: few
length: 15
V: TRBV7-2
D: NA
J: TRBJ1-5
CDR3: CASSLNRNSNQPQHF
DNA: TGTGCCAGCAGCTTAAACAGAAATAGCAATCAGCCCCAGCATTTT

size: many
length: 15
V: TRBV6-4
D: TRBD2
J: TRBJ2-3
CDR3: CASSEEAGLTDTQYF
DNA: TGTGCCAGCAGTGAGGAAGCGGGGCTCACGGATACGCAGTATTTT

size: NA
length: 12
V: TRBV6-2/TRBV6-3
D: NA
J: TRBJ2-7
CDR3: CASSRPSDEQYF
DNA: TGTGCCAGCAGCCGCCCCTCGGACGAGCAGTACTTC

size: many
length: 16
V: TRBV5-1
D: NA
J: TRBJ2-1
CDR3: CASSLGYRGTENEQFF
DNA: TGCGCCAGCAGCTTGGGGTACCGGGGGACCGAGAATGAGCAGTTCTTC

size: NA
length: 15
V: TRBV5-1
D: TRBD1
J: TRBJ2-7
CDR3: CASSLAQGVWNEQYF
DNA: TGCGCCAGCAGCTTGGCTCAGGGGGTGTGGAACGAGCAGTACTTC

size: many
length: 16
V: TRBV12-3/TRBV12-4
D: NA
J: TRBJ1-5
CDR3: CASTSLRVTPNQPQHF
DNA: TGTGCCAGCACCTCGTTGCGAGTGACACCTAATCAGCCCCAGCATTTT

size: few
length: 13
V: TRBV3-1
D: NA
J: TRBJ2-5
CDR3: CASSTWGPETQYF
DNA: TGTGCCAGCAGTACTTGGGGGCCGGAGACCCAGTACTTC

size: NA
length: 14
V: TRBV12-3/TRBV12-4
D: NA
J: TRBJ2-3
CDR3: CASSWGTWADTQYF
DNA: TGTGCCAGCAGTTGGGGGACTTGGGCAGATACGCAGTATTTT